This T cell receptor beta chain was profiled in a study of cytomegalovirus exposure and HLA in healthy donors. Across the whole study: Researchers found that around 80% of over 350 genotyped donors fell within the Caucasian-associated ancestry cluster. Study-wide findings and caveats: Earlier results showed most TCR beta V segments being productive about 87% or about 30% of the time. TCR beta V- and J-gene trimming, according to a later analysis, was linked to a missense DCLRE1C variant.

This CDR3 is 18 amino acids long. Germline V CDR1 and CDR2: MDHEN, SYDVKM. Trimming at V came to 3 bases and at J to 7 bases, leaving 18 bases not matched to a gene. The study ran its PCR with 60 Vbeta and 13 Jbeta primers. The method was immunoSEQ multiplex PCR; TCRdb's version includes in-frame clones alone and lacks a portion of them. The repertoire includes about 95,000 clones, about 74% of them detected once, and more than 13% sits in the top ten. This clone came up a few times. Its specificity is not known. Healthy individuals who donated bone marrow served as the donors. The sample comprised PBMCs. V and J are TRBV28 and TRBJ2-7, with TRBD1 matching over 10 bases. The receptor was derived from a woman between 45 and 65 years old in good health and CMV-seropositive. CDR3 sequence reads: CASSFSRWTGGPQGEQYF. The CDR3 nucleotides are TGTGCCAGCAGTTTCTCGCGCTGGACAGGGGGACCTCAGGGAGAGCAGTACTTC.